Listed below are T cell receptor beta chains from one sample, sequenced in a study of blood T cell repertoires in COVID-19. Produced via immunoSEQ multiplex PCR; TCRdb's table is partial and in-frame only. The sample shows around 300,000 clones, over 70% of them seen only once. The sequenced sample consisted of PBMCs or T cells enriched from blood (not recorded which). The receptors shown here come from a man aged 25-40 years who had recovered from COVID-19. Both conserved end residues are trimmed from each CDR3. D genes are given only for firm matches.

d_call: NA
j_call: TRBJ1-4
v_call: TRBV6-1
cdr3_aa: ASSEEFGRLFATNEKLF

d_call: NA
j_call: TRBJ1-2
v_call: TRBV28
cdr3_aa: ASSSRFGGSGYT

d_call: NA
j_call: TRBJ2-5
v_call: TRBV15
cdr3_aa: ATSRDPQETQY

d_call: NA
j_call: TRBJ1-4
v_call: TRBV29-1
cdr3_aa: SGGAGEKLF

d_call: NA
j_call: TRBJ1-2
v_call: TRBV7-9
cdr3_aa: ASSEGPYGYT

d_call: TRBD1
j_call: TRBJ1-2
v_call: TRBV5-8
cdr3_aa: ASSPWVGTGYGYT

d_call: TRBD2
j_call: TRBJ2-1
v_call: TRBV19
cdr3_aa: ASSWRGGFNEQF

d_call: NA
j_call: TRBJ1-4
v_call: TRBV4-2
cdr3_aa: ASSQGTVGEKLF

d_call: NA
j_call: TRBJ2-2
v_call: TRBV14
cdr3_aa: ASSLFRARELF

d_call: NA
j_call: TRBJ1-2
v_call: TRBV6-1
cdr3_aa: ASSEMLPFRENNYGYT

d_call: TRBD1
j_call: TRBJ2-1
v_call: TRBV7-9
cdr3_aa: ASSARRGQDDHEQF

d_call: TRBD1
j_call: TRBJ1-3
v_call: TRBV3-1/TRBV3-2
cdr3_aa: ASSQQGAGNTIY

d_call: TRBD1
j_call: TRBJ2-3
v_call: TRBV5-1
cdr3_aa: ASKGGADTQY

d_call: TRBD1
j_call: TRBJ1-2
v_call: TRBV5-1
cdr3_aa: ASSLALDRVGGYT

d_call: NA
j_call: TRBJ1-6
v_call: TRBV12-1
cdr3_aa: ASSFALVDSATYNSPLH

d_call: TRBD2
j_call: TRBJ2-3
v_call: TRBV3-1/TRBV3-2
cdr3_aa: ASSQGQAGSTDTQY

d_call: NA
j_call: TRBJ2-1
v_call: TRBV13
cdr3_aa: ASSLVGQGSPHKQF

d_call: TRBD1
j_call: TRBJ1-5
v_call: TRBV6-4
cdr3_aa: ASSEQTGDQPQH

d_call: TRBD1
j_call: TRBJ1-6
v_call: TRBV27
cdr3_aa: ASRSGQKSSPLH

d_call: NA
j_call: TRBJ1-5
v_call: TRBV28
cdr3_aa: ASISGQLAFQPQH

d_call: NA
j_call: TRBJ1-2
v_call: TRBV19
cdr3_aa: ASMSNWELNGYT

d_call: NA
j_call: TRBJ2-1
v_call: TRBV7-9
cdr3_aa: ASSLAGGYNEQF

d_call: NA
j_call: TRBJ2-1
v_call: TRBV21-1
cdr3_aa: ASSTRLGTESYNEQF

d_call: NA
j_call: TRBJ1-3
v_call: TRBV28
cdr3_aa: ASSLPSRRTLGNTIY

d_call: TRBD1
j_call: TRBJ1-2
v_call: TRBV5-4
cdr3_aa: ASSFGGTGGASMWGYT

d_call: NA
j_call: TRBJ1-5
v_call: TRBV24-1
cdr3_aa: ATSDPGNNQPQH

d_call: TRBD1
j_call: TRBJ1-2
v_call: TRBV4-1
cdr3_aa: ASSQDRQGTGGGYGYT

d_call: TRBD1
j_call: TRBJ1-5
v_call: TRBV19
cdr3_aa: ASSPGQGGQPQH

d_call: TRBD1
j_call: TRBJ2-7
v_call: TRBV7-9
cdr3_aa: ASSHGQALSYEQY

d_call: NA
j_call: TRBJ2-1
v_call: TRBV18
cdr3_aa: ASSPGVPSTPNEQF

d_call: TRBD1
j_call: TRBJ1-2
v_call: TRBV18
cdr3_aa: ASSMGQGPGYT

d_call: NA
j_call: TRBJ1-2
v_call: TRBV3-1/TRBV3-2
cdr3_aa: ASSQAGLGGYT